The sequence of this TCR beta chain was determined in a study of T cells in Graves' hyperthyroidism and ophthalmopathy. RNA transcripts gave rise to amplified TCR beta CDR3 regions. In the first-round RT-PCR of the TCR CDR3, the HTBI primer set was used. TCRdb fed the multiplex PCR reads into MiXCR, producing one record per CDR3 protein. The table shows about 610,000 distinct CDR3 sequences, with roughly 15% occurring only once. There are many counts of this clonotype. Trimming took off 6 bases at V and 3 bases at J, with 8 bases between the two ends. The CDR3 totals 12 residues. This chain joins TRBV12-3 or TRBV12-4 and TRBJ1-1, with D perhaps matching TRBD1 (5 bases). The specimen was blood. This clonotype originated in a woman in her thirties or forties with Graves' ophthalmopathy. This CDR3 is CASSQGYTEAFF. CDR3 in DNA: TGTGCCAGCAGCCAGGGATACACTGAAGCTTTCTTT.